The entry that follows covers one TCR beta chain sequence. This clone occurred once. Its binding antigen is unknown. One base away there is no much larger clone; base qualities are not given. In Seattle, one collaborating source enrolled patients while the infection was active and tracked those patients longitudinally over the course of disease. Whole blood was collected in K2EDTA tubes by collaborating institutions according to the institutions' own protocols. For TCRbeta analysis, collaborators shipped samples as frozen whole blood, isolated PBMCs, or DNA extracted from either of those sample types. There are 13 amino acids in the CDR3, from cysteine to phenylalanine inclusive. The CDR3 DNA has 39 bases and is translated from base 1. Based on the germline V gene (reference sequence), the CDR1 and CDR2 sequences are WNHNN and SYGVQD. The junction shows trimming of 5 bases on V and 4 bases on J, plus 11 bases between the germline ends.

These data originate in a study of blood T cell repertoires in COVID-19 (dated by TCRdb to about 2020). Notes on the research overall: The collaborator samples originated in the United States, Italy and Spain and spanned the acute and convalescent phases of COVID-19. The prospective study material was composed of cDNA or gDNA derived from T cells, B-cell-depleted T cells, or PBMCs. Deeply sampled blood TCRbeta repertoires from subjects exposed to, actively infected with, or recovered from COVID-19 were included in the dataset. A freely available public database, intended as a resource for researchers studying the immune response to SARS-CoV-2, is where the repertoires were released. The samples were drawn from the first 160 participants of the ongoing ImmuneRACE study and from 1,254 subjects provided by 6 global collaborators. Sample metadata almost always included a de-identified subject ID, COVID-19 status, age in years and sex. Where HLA class I and class II types were available, the types were taken from metadata supplied by the sample provider, not from assay-based typing.

TCRbeta CDR3 regions were amplified from genomic DNA by means of the immunoSEQ Assay, a bias-controlled multiplex PCR. In the authors' own workflow: The number of nucleated cells in each sample was estimated by amplification of reference gene primers within the assay. Sequence reads were collapsed and filtered to measure the absolute abundance of every unique TCRbeta CDR3 rearrangement. For each sample, productive Simpson clonality was calculated by taking the square root of Simpson's diversity index across productive rearrangements. TCRdb carries this immuneACCESS record with in-frame sequences only. Its versions omit some clonotypes, under half of them owing to an unresolved V gene in the studies checked, with the rest unexplained. The V and J calls and the clone size are those of that table, but D and trimming were determined from the DNA. In this sample the table shows about 100,000 clones, more than 80% of which occur a single time. Roughly 4.8% of the sample belongs to the ten largest clones.

The paper as a whole reports these results and caveats: How much clinical and demographic metadata was included differed by source and by participant, and the metadata was provided uncurated.

The TCR sequence derives from a man older than 75 with COVID-19, enrolled during active disease. The chain is encoded by TRBV10-1 joined to TRBJ1-2; the best D guess is TRBD1, with 5 bases matching. The sequencing sample was made of peripheral blood. Read as DNA, the sequence is TGCGCCAGCAGTCCTCAGGGATCCTATGGCTACACCTTC. It translates to CASSPQGSYGYTF.